This entry describes one TCR beta chain. The record originates from a study of blood T cell repertoires in COVID-19. Study information: The United States, Italy and Spain provided the acute and convalescent COVID-19 samples.

V lost 2 bases and J lost 1, with 14 bases in between. CDR3 length: 16 amino acids. CDR1 is MNHEY and CDR2 is SVGEGT in the germline V gene. TCRdb's copy holds only in-frame clones and misses some; the assay was immunoSEQ multiplex PCR. The data show tens of thousands of clones, about nine tenths seen once. The sequenced material came from peripheral blood. The sequence was obtained from a human donor in a cohort sampled during active COVID-19. The chain carries TRBV6-2 or TRBV6-3 and TRBJ1-1; maybe TRBD1 (6 bases). This chain's CDR3 is CASSYLQGGANTEAFF. CDR3 in DNA: TGTGCCAGCAGTTACCTACAGGGAGGGGCGAACACTGAAGCTTTCTTT.